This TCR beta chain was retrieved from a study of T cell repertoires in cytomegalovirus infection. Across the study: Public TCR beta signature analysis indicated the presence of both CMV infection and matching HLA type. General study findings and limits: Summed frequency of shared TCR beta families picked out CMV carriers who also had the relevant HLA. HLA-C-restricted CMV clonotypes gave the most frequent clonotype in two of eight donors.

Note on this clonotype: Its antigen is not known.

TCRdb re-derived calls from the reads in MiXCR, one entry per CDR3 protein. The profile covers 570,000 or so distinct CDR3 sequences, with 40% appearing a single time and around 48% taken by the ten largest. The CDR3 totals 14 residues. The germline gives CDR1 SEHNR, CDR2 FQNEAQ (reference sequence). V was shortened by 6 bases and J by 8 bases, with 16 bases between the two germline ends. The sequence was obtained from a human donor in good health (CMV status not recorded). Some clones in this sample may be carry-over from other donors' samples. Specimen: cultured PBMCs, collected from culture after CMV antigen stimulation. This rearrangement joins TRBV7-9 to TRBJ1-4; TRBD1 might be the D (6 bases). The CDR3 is CASSPGQSGEKLFF. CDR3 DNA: TGTGCCAGCAGTCCGGGACAATCGGGGGAAAAACTGTTTTTT. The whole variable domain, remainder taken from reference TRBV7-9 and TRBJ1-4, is DTGVSQNPRHKITKRGQNVTFRCDPISEHNRLYWYRQTLGQGPEFLTYFQNEAQLEKSRLLSDRFSAERPKGSFSTLEIQRTEQGDSAMYLCASSPGQSGEKLFFGSGTQLSVL.